These T cell receptor beta chains were read from a single sample in a study of T cells in Graves' hyperthyroidism and ophthalmopathy. TCRdb processed the multiplex PCR reads anew with MiXCR; each CDR3 protein has one entry. The table includes under 650,000 distinct CDR3 sequences, about 16% detected once. The specimen sequenced was blood. The receptors shown here come from a woman in her thirties with Graves' hyperthyroidism. CDR3s leave out the opening cysteine and the closing phenylalanine or tryptophan.

V	CDR3
TRBV28	ASSFGVGELF
TRBV12-3/TRBV12-4	ASSRLQGSNQPQH
TRBV10-3	AISESSRSVNEQF
TRBV5-5	ASSFRQLLIGYEQY
TRBV27	ASSLSTGDNYEQY
TRBV30	AWSVGQGNEKLF
TRBV7-9	ASSSGKREAF
TRBV6-1	ASTQIRDRELF
TRBV11-3	ASSLGAGGKYEQY
TRBV19	ASSMGLAGVNEQY
TRBV28	ASSYRPTNEKLF
TRBV19	ASARGGLDNEQF
TRBV6-1	ASSEFFWETSGRLEQF
TRBV7-9	ASSFQGWGEQY
TRBV19	ASSILGGLYGYT
TRBV6-5	ASSYSKVTLPQH
TRBV20-1	SARRAGVMYEQY
TRBV5-1	ASSLGTTGPYNEQF
TRBV7-9	ASSLVLAGESYTGELF
TRBV27	ASSLSSPGLAADTQY
TRBV6-5	ASSLVSSGNTIY
TRBV5-6	ASSAGTSGSRNEQF
TRBV12-3/TRBV12-4	ASSTGTLNTGELF
TRBV9	ASSRLATSTDTQY
TRBV6-4	ASSPGTGVRVRYNEQF
TRBV20-1	SASPRTGNYGYT
TRBV19	ASSRSAVSPYEQY
TRBV28	ASSPQGSYNEQY
TRBV2	ASSEGLAKNIQY
TRBV12-3/TRBV12-4	ASSNRKDYGYT
TRBV12-3/TRBV12-4	ASSPRDREQTQY
TRBV27	ASSLGLAFRVGYTDTQY
TRBV5-5	ASSLWGESNRGDEQF
TRBV12-3/TRBV12-4	ASSERDRGASATNEKLF
TRBV7-8	ASSPDIFYNSPLH
TRBV5-6	ASSFGGRAYDEQF
TRBV27	ASSLSGTRNEQF
TRBV12-3/TRBV12-4	ASSTRQGLGYT
TRBV13	ASSNRDSPYEQY
TRBV19	ASSGSDGKHHNLRNQPQH
TRBV24-1	ATSDFGTGSTGELF
TRBV7-2	ASSYNSPLH
TRBV2	ASTGEEGYT
TRBV7-2	ASSSYRETGWQETQY
TRBV5-1	ASSSTQTGVSYEQY
TRBV28	ASMIRGTEAF
TRBV12-3/TRBV12-4	ASSLDREGAYEQY
TRBV6-1	ATRGTGSGETQY